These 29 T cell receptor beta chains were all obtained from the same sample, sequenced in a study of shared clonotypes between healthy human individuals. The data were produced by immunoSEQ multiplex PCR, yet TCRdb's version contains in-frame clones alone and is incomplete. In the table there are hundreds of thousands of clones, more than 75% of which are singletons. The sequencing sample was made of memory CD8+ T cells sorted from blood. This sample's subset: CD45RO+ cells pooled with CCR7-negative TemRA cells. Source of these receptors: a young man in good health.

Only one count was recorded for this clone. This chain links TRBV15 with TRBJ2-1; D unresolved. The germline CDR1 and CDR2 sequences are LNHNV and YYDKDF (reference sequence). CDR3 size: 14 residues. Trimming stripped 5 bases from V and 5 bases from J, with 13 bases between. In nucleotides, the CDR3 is TGTGCCACCAGCTCTCAAGTAAGGGACAATGAGCAGTTCTTC. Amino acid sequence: CATSSQVRDNEQFF. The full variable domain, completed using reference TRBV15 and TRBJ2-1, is DAMVIQNPRYQVTQFGKPVTLSCSQTLNHNVMYWYQQKSSQAPKLLFHYYDKDFNNEADTPDNFQSRRPNTSFCFLDIRSPGLGDTAMYLCATSSQVRDNEQFFGPGTRLTVL.

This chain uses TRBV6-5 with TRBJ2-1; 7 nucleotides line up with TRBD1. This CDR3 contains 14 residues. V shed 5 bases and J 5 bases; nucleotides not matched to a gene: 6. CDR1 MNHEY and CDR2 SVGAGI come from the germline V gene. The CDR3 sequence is CASSTTGFDNEQFF. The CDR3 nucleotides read TGTGCCAGCAGTACGACAGGGTTCGACAATGAGCAGTTCTTC.

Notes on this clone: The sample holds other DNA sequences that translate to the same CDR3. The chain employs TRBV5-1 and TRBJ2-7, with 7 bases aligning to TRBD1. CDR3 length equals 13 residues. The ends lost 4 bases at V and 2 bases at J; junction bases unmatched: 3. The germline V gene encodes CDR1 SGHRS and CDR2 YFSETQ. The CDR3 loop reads CASSSTGAYEQYF. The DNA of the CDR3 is TGCGCCAGCAGCAGTACAGGGGCCTACGAGCAGTACTTC.

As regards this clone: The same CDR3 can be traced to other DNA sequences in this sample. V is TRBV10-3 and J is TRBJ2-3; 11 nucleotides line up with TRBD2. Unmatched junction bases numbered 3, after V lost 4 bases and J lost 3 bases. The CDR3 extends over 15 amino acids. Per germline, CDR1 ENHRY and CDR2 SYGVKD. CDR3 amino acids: CAISGGLAGTDTQYF. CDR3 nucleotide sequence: TGTGCCATCAGTGGTGGACTAGCGGGTACAGATACGCAGTATTTT.

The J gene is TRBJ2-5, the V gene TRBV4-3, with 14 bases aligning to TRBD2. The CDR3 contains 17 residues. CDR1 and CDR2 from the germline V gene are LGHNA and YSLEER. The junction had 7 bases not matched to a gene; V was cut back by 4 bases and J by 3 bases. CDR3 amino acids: CASSPGTSGSEEETQYF. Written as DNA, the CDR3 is TGCGCCAGCAGCCCCGGGACTAGCGGGAGTGAGGAAGAGACCCAGTACTTC.

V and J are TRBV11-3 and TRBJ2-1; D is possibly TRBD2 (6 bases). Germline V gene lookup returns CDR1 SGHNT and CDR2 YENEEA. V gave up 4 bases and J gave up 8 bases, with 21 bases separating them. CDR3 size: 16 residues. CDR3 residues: CASSSGAILSGDEQFF. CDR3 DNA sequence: TGTGCCAGCAGCTCAGGCGCTATTCTCTCGGGAGATGAGCAGTTCTTC.

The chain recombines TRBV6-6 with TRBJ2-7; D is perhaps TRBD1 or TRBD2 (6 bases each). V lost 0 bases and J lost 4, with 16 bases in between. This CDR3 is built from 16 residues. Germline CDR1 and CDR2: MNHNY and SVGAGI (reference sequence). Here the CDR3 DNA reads TGTGCCAGCAGTTACTCGGACTACAGGGATTCTTACGAGCAGTACTTC. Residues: CASSYSDYRDSYEQYF.

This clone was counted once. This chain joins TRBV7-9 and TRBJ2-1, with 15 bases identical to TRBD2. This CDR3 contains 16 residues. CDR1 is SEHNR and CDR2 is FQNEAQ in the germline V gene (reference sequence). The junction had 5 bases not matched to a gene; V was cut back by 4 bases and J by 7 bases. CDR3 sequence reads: CASSSWTSGRGNEQFF. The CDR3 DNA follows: TGTGCCAGCAGCTCTTGGACTAGCGGGAGGGGGAATGAGCAGTTCTTC.

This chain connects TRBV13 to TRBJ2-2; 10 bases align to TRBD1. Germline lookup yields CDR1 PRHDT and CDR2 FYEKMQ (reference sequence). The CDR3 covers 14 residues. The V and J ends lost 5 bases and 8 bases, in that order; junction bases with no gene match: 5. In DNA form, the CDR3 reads TGTGCCAGCAGCGCGGGGACAGGGGAAGGGGAGCTGTTTTTT. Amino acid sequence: CASSAGTGEGELFF.

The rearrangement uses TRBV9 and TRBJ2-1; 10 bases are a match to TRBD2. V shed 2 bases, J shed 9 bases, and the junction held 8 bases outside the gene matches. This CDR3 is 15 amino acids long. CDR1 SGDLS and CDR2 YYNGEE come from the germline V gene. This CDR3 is CASSVSGGAYSEQFF. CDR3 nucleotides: TGTGCCAGCAGCGTCAGCGGGGGGGCCTATAGTGAGCAGTTCTTC.

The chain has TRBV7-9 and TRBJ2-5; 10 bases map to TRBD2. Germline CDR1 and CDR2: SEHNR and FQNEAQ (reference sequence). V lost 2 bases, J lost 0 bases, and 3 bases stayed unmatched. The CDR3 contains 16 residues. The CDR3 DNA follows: TGTGCCAGCAGCTTATCCCTAGCGGGGGACCAAGAGACCCAGTACTTC. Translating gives CASSLSLAGDQETQYF.

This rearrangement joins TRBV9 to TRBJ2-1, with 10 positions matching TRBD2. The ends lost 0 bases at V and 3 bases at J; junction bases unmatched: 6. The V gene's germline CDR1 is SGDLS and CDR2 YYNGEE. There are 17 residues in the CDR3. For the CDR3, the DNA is TGTGCCAGCAGCGTAGTGGCTAGCGGGAGTGTCTACAATGAGCAGTTCTTC. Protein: CASSVVASGSVYNEQFF. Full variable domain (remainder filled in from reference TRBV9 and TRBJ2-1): DSGVTQTPKHLITATGQRVTLRCSPRSGDLSVYWYQQSLDQGLQFLIQYYNGEERAKGNILERFSAQQFPDLHSELNLSSLELGDSALYFCASSVVASGSVYNEQFFGPGTRLTVL.

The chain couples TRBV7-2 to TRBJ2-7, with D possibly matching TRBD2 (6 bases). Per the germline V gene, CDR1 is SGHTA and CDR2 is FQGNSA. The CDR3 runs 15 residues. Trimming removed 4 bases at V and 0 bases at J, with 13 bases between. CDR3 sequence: CASSSHPSASYEQYF. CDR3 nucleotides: TGTGCCAGCAGCTCCCATCCTAGCGCCTCCTACGAGCAGTACTTC.

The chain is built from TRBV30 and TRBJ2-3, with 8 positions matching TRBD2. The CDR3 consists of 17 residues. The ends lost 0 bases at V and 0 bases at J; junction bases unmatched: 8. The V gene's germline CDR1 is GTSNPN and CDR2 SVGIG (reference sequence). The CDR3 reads CAWSVPSQRESTDTQYF. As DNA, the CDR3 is TGTGCCTGGAGTGTACCATCGCAGCGGGAGAGCACAGATACGCAGTATTTT. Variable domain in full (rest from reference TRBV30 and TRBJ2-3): SQTIHQWPATLVQPVGSPLSLECTVEGTSNPNLYWYRQAAGRGLQLLFYSVGIGQISSEVPQNLSASRPQDRQFILSSKKLLLSDSGFYLCAWSVPSQRESTDTQYFGPGTRLTVL.

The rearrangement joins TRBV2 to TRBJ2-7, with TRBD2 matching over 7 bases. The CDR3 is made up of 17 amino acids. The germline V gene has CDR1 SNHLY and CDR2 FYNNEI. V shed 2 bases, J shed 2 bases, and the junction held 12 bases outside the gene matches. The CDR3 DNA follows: TGTGCCAGCAGTGAACGTCTGGCAGCGGGAACTACCTACGAGCAGTACTTC. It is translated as CASSERLAAGTTYEQYF.

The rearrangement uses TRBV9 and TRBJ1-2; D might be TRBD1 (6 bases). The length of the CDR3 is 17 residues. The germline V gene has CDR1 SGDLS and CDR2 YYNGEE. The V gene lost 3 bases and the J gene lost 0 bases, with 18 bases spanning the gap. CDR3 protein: CASSEGEGSWSNYGYTF. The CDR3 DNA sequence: TGTGCCAGCAGCGAGGGGGAGGGTAGCTGGTCTAACTATGGCTACACCTTC.

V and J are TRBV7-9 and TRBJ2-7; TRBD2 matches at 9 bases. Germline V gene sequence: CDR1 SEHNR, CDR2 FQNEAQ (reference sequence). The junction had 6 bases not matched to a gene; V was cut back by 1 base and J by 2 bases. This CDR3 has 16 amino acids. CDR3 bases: TGTGCCAGCAGCTTAGTTCAGCGGGGGGTGCCCTACGAGCAGTACTTC. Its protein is CASSLVQRGVPYEQYF. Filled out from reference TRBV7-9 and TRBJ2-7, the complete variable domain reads DTGVSQNPRHKITKRGQNVTFRCDPISEHNRLYWYRQTLGQGPEFLTYFQNEAQLEKSRLLSDRFSAERPKGSFSTLEIQRTEQGDSAMYLCASSLVQRGVPYEQYFGPGTRLTVT.

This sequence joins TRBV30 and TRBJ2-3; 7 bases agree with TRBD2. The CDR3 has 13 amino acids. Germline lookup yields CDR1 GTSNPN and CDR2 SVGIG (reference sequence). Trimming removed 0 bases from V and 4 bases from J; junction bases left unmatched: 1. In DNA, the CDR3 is TGTGCCTGGAGTGTTGCGGGAGCAGATACGCAGTATTTT. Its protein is CAWSVAGADTQYF.

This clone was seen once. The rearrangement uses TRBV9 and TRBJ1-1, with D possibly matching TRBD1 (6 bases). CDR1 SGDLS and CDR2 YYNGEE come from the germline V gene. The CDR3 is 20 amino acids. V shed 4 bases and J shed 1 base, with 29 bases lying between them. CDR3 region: CASSPFESPSGADPNTEAFF. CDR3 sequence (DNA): TGTGCCAGCAGCCCCTTCGAATCGCCGTCGGGGGCCGACCCGAACACTGAAGCTTTCTTT.

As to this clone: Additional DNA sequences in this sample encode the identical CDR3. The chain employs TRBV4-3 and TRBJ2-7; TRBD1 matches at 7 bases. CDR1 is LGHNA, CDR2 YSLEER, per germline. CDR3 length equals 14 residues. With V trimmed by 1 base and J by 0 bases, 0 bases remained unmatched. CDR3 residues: CASSQGQGSYEQYF. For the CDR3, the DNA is TGCGCCAGCAGCCAAGGACAGGGCTCCTACGAGCAGTACTTC.

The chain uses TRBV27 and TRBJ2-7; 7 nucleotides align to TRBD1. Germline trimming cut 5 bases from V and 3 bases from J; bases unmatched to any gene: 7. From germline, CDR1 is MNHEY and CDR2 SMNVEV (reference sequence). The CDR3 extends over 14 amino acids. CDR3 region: CASSVTGQLYEQYF. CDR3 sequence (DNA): TGTGCCAGCAGTGTGACGGGACAGCTCTACGAGCAGTACTTC.

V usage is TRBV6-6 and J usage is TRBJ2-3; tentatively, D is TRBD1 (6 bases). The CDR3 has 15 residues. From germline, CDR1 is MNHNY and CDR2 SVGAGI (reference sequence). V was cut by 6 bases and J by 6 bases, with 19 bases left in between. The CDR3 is CASRTGTSWGDTQYF. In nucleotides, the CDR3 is TGTGCCAGCAGGACCGGGACATCCTGGGGGGATACGCAGTATTTT.

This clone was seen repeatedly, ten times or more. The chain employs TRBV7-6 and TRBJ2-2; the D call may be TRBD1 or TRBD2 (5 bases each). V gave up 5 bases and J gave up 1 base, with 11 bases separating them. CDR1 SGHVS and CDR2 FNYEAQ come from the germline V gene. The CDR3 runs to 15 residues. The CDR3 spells CASSIGTLNTGELFF. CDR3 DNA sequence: TGTGCCAGCAGCATCGGGACGCTGAACACCGGGGAGCTGTTTTTT.

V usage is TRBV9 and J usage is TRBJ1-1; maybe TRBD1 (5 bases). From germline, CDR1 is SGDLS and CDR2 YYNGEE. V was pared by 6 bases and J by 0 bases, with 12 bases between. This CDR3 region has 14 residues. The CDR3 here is CASNLSGVNTEAFF. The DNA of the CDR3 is TGTGCCAGCAATCTCTCGGGGGTGAACACTGAAGCTTTCTTT.

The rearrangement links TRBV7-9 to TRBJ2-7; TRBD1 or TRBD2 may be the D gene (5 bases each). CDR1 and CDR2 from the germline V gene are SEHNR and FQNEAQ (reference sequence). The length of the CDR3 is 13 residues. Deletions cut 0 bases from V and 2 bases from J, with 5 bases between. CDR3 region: CASSLAGAYEQYF. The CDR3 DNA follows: TGTGCCAGCAGCTTAGCGGGGGCCTACGAGCAGTACTTC.

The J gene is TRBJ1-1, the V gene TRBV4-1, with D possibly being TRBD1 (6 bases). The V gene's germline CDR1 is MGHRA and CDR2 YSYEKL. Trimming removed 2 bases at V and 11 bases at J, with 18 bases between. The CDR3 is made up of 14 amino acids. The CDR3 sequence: CASSQPGHLSSAFF. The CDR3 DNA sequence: TGCGCCAGCAGCCAACCGGGACACCTCAGCAGCGCTTTCTTT.

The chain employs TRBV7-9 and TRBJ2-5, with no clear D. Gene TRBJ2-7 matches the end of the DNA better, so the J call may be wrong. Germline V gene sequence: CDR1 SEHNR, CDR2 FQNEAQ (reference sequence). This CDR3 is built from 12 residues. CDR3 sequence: CASNRDQDEQYF. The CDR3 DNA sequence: TGTGCCAGCAATAGAGACCAGGACGAGCAGTACTTC.

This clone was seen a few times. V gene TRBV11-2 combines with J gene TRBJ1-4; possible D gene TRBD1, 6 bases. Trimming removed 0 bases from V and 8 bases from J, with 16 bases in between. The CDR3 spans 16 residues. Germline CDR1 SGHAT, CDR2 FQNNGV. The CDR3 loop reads CASSLDPGGPREKLFF. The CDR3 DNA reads TGTGCCAGCAGCTTAGATCCGGGGGGCCCGCGAGAAAAACTGTTTTTT.

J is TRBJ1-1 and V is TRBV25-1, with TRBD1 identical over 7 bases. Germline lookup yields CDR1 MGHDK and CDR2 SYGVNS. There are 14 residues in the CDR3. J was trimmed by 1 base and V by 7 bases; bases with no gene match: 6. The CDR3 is CASKSGTANTEAFF. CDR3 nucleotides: TGTGCCAGCAAATCGGGGACAGCGAACACTGAAGCTTTCTTT.